Below, 31 T cell receptor beta chains from the same sample are listed, as sequenced in a study of Graves' ophthalmopathy and Graves' hyperthyroidism. Amplified TCR beta CDR3 regions were obtained using RNA transcripts as template. Investigators did first-round RT-PCR with HTBI primers, then second-round multiplex PCR. TCRdb fed the multiplex PCR reads into MiXCR, producing one record per CDR3 protein. The table shows 560,000 or so distinct CDR3 sequences, with 35% to 40% occurring only once. The sample taken for sequencing was peripheral blood or thyroid tissue (not recorded which). The receptors derive from an adult man with Graves' hyperthyroidism.

This clonotype has just a few counts. This chain uses TRBV7-8 with TRBJ1-6; 10 bases match TRBD1. Losses at the gene ends were 5 bases for V and 7 bases for J; bases not matched to a gene: 8. The CDR3 consists of 16 residues. Germline V gene lookup returns CDR1 SGHVS and CDR2 FQNEAQ. The DNA for the CDR3 is TGTGCCAGCAGCGCGACAGGGGGCGGGGGGAATTCACCCCTCCACTTT. This encodes CASSATGGGGNSPLHF.

The gene calls are TRBV7-9 and TRBJ2-5; 13 bases map to TRBD2. Germline V CDR1 and CDR2: SEHNR, FQNEAQ (reference sequence). CDR3 length equals 17 residues. V shed 3 bases and J 1 base; nucleotides not matched to a gene: 5. CDR3 DNA sequence: TGTGCCAGCAGCTTTCGGACTAGCGGGAGCCGCCAAGAGACCCAGTACTTC. It codes for CASSFRTSGSRQETQYF.

This clonotype is a singleton in its sample. A clone one base away is much larger, so this may be a read error. The final CDR3 position lacks the conserved phenylalanine or tryptophan, pointing to a likely read error. In DNA, the CDR3 is TGTGCCAGTATAACGGGGGGCGGAACCGTCGGCTACACCTCC. Encoded protein: CASITGGGTVGYTS. The rearrangement joins TRBV19 to TRBJ1-2; possibly TRBD1 for D (6 bases). Germline CDR1 and CDR2: LNHDA and SQIVND (reference sequence). The CDR3 runs to 14 residues. Trimming cost V 7 bases and J 8 bases, with 20 bases left between them.

The rearrangement links TRBV10-3 to TRBJ2-5, with TRBD1 identical over 8 bases. Per germline, CDR1 ENHRY and CDR2 SYGVKD. The CDR3 runs 13 residues. The J segment lost 3 bases and the V segment lost 10 bases, leaving 7 bases of the junction unmatched. Here the CDR3 reads CATQDRAEETQYF. CDR3 sequence (DNA): TGTGCCACCCAGGACAGGGCAGAAGAGACCCAGTACTTC.

This clonotype was seen a handful of times. V is TRBV20-1 and J is TRBJ1-2; a possible D gene is TRBD1 (6 bases). The V gene's germline CDR1 is DFQATT and CDR2 SNEGSKA (reference sequence). V was trimmed by 1 base and J by 3 bases, leaving 15 bases between them. This CDR3 comprises 15 residues. CDR3 in amino acids: CSARARWAGDYGYTF. The CDR3 bases are TGCAGTGCTAGAGCGCGATGGGCAGGGGACTATGGCTACACCTTC.

In this sample, this clonotype turned up many times. J is TRBJ2-7 and V is TRBV5-8; tentative D call: TRBD1 (6 bases). Deletions cut 4 bases from V and 3 bases from J, with 14 bases between. Germline-derived CDR1 and CDR2 are SGHTS and YDEGEE. There are 14 residues in the CDR3. CDR3 in amino acids: CASSVDSEFYEQYF. The DNA of the CDR3 is TGTGCCAGCAGCGTGGACAGTGAATTCTACGAGCAGTACTTC.

This clonotype came up many times. The chain uses TRBV12-3 or TRBV12-4 and TRBJ1-4; the D is unclear. This CDR3 comprises 15 residues. The germline V and J ends were trimmed by 5 bases and 0 bases, with 10 bases remaining between them. The CDR3 region is CASSPWGATNEKLFF. The CDR3 DNA reads TGTGCCAGCAGTCCATGGGGTGCAACTAATGAAAAACTGTTTTTT.

The V and J genes are TRBV7-2 and TRBJ1-2; 10 bases fit TRBD1. Unmatched junction bases numbered 1, after V lost 1 base and J lost 2 bases. This CDR3 comprises 15 residues. Per the germline V gene, CDR1 is SGHTA and CDR2 is FQGNSA. The CDR3 protein is CASSLVGQGNYGYTF. The CDR3 nucleotides are TGTGCCAGCAGCTTAGTGGGACAGGGGAACTATGGCTACACCTTC.

This clonotype showed up many times. The CDR3 is CSARPGTGAFEQYF. CDR3 sequence (DNA): TGCAGTGCTAGGCCCGGGACAGGGGCCTTCGAGCAGTACTTC. This chain uses TRBV20-1 with TRBJ2-7, with 10 bases matching TRBD1. With V trimmed by 3 bases and J by 6 bases, 8 bases remained unmatched. This CDR3 is 14 amino acids long. Germline-derived CDR1 and CDR2 are DFQATT and SNEGSKA (reference sequence).

The J gene is TRBJ1-3, the V gene TRBV2; the D is unclear. The V gene lost 9 bases and the J gene lost 0 bases, with 21 bases spanning the gap. In germline, CDR1 is SNHLY, CDR2 FYNNEI. The CDR3 totals 17 residues. The CDR3 spells CASKAGAGRSSGNTIYF. As DNA, the CDR3 is TGTGCCAGTAAAGCAGGAGCGGGCCGAAGCTCTGGAAACACCATATATTTT. The full variable domain, its missing parts supplied by reference TRBV2 and TRBJ1-3, is EPEVTQTPSHQVTQMGQEVILRCVPISNHLYFYWYRQILGQKVEFLVSFYNNEISEKSEIFDDQFSVERPDGSNFTLKIRSTKLEDSAMYFCASKAGAGRSSGNTIYFGEGSWLTVV.

The chain uses TRBV12-5 and TRBJ2-3, with no clear D. V was clipped by 3 bases and J by 7 bases, with 5 bases between them. The CDR3 length is 11 residues. Per germline, CDR1 LGHNT and CDR2 FRNRAP. CDR3: CASGFTHTQYF. CDR3 coding DNA: TGTGCTAGTGGTTTCACGCATACGCAGTATTTT.

Comment on this clonotype: A much larger clone lies a single base off, so this may be a read error. The rearrangement uses TRBV20-1 and TRBJ1-1; D unclear. The germline V and J ends were trimmed by 0 bases and 6 bases, with 11 bases remaining between them. This CDR3 has 13 residues. Per the germline V gene, CDR1 is DFQATT and CDR2 is SNEGSKA (reference sequence). The CDR3 is CSARDPRWAEAFF. CDR3 DNA: TGCAGTGCTAGAGATCCGCGGTGGGCTGAAGCTTTCTTT.

The sample holds a few counts of this clonotype. DNA of the CDR3: TGTGCCAGCAGTCGACAGAATACTGGAAACACCATATATTTT. It yields the protein CASSRQNTGNTIYF. V usage is TRBV6-6 and J usage is TRBJ1-3, with D tentatively TRBD1 (5 bases). V lost 5 bases, J lost 2 bases, and 10 bases lay in between. The germline CDR1 and CDR2 sequences are MNHNY and SVGAGI (reference sequence). The length of the CDR3 is 14 residues.

The CDR3 sequence is CASKKGNLNTGELFF. For the CDR3, the DNA is TGTGCCAGTAAAAAGGGGAACTTAAACACCGGGGAGCTGTTTTTT. This chain joins TRBV19 and TRBJ2-2; perhaps TRBD1 as D (5 bases). V gave up 7 bases and J gave up 2 bases, with 14 bases separating them. In germline, CDR1 is LNHDA, CDR2 SQIVND (reference sequence). CDR3 length: 15 residues.

In this sample, this clonotype turned up many times. This rearrangement joins TRBV2 to TRBJ2-7, with 7 bases fitting TRBD1. The CDR3 covers 15 residues. The germline V gene has CDR1 SNHLY and CDR2 FYNNEI. V was pared by 4 bases and J by 1 base, with 7 bases of the junction left unmatched. The CDR3 DNA reads as TGTGCCAGCAGTGGCCTCGGGACAGTTTCCTACGAGCAGTACTTC. Protein sequence: CASSGLGTVSYEQYF.

This rearrangement joins TRBV27 to TRBJ1-5, with TRBD1 identical over 7 bases. This CDR3 region has 13 residues. V lost 5 bases and J lost 9; bases outside the gene matches: 7. The germline gives CDR1 MNHEY, CDR2 SMNVEV (reference sequence). The CDR3 loop reads CASSRTGLRPQHF. The CDR3 bases are TGTGCCAGCAGTAGGACAGGTCTGCGGCCCCAGCATTTT.

This clonotype was recorded at least ten times. Germline and junction disagree at one end, which may indicate a read error. The V call is TRBV5-1, the J call TRBJ2-7; 13 bases align to TRBD2. Germline V gene sequence: CDR1 SGHRS, CDR2 YFSETQ. The CDR3 is 15 residues long. DNA for the CDR3: TGTGCCAGCAGCTTAGGACTAGCGGGAGCCTACGAGCAGTACTTC. Translation gives CASSLGLAGAYEQYF.

V usage is TRBV4-1 and J usage is TRBJ2-7, with TRBD1 matching over 7 bases. The CDR3 runs 15 residues. After removal of 1 base from V and 5 bases from J, the junction contained 8 bases not matched to a gene. Germline assignment: CDR1 MGHRA and CDR2 YSYEKL. DNA for the CDR3: TGCGCCAGCAGCCAAGCCCTTAGGGGGCGGGACGAGCAGTACTTC. Residues: CASSQALRGRDEQYF.

In its sample, this clonotype was seen many times. This chain uses TRBV2 with TRBJ1-2; possibly TRBD1 for D (5 bases). The V gene's germline CDR1 is SNHLY and CDR2 FYNNEI. The CDR3 is made up of 12 amino acids. The germline V and J ends were trimmed by 10 bases and 1 base, with 10 bases remaining between them. The CDR3 protein is CAIHRINYGYTF. For the CDR3, the DNA is TGTGCCATTCACAGGATTAACTATGGCTACACCTTC. Using reference TRBV2 and TRBJ1-2 for the parts outside the CDR3, the full variable domain is EPEVTQTPSHQVTQMGQEVILRCVPISNHLYFYWYRQILGQKVEFLVSFYNNEISEKSEIFDDQFSVERPDGSNFTLKIRSTKLEDSAMYFCAIHRINYGYTFGSGTRLTVV.

V and J are TRBV6-6 and TRBJ2-5, with D possibly matching TRBD2 (6 bases). The CDR3 is 17 amino acids. Trimming pared 5 bases from V and 2 bases from J, leaving 21 bases between. Germline CDR1 and CDR2: MNHNY and SVGAGI (reference sequence). CDR3 loop: CASSTPGGAEAQETQYF. The CDR3 DNA sequence: TGTGCCAGCAGTACCCCCGGGGGAGCGGAAGCACAAGAGACCCAGTACTTC.

The gene calls are TRBV7-2 and TRBJ1-2; D may be TRBD1 (5 bases). CDR3 length: 12 residues. V lost 3 bases to trimming and J lost 6 bases, with 8 bases between them. Germline V gives CDR1 SGHTA, CDR2 FQGNSA. CDR3 nucleotides: TGTGCCAGCAGCTTGGAGGGACATGGCTACACCTTC. This gives the protein CASSLEGHGYTF.

The chain recombines TRBV7-9 with TRBJ2-7; the match to TRBD1 covers 8 bases. CDR3 length equals 16 residues. The trim removed 4 bases at V and 3 bases at J, leaving 11 bases unmatched. Germline values: CDR1 SEHNR, CDR2 FQNEAQ (reference sequence). CDR3 residues: CASSSLLNRGDYEQYF. The CDR3 coding sequence is TGTGCCAGCAGCTCCCTCCTAAACAGGGGGGACTACGAGCAGTACTTC. The entire variable domain, with the rest obtained from reference TRBV7-9 and TRBJ2-7, is as follows: DTGVSQNPRHKITKRGQNVTFRCDPISEHNRLYWYRQTLGQGPEFLTYFQNEAQLEKSRLLSDRFSAERPKGSFSTLEIQRTEQGDSAMYLCASSSLLNRGDYEQYFGPGTRLTVT.

This clonotype was counted at least ten times. J is TRBJ1-1 and V is TRBV7-9; 8 bases line up with TRBD1. The length of the CDR3 is 14 residues. Trimming at V came to 5 bases and at J to 4 bases, leaving 6 bases not matched to a gene. Germline V gives CDR1 SEHNR, CDR2 FQNEAQ (reference sequence). The DNA of the CDR3 is TGTGCCAGCAGCGACCCGGACAGGGCCACTGAAGCTTTCTTT. This codes for CASSDPDRATEAFF.

The chain joins TRBV18 to TRBJ1-1; maybe TRBD1 (6 bases). The germline V gene has CDR1 KGHSH and CDR2 LQKENI. Trimming took 2 bases from V and 8 from J, leaving 12 bases between them. This CDR3 has 13 amino acids. The CDR3 DNA reads as TGTGCCAGCTCACCAGGACAGCGTTCGGAAGCTTTCTTT. This sequence encodes CASSPGQRSEAFF.

Details on this clonotype: This may be a read error, as it is one base from a much larger clone. J is TRBJ1-2 and V is TRBV12-3 or TRBV12-4, with TRBD1 matching over 9 bases. V dropped 3 bases and J dropped 4; count of bases not matched to a gene: 3. The CDR3 runs 14 residues. CDR3 sequence: CASSFDRGIYGYTF. Written as DNA, the CDR3 is TGTGCCAGCAGTTTTGACAGGGGGATCTATGGCTACACCTTC.

In regard to this clonotype: A junction end diverges from the germline sequence, so it may reflect a read error. This rearrangement joins TRBV7-2 to TRBJ1-5, with unresolved D. The CDR3 length is 14 residues. Germline loops: CDR1 SGHTA, CDR2 FQGNSA. This CDR3 reads CASSLARDNQPQHF. The CDR3 bases are TGTGCCAGTAGCTTAGCAAGGGACAATCAGCCCCAGCATTTT.

This clonotype was seen a single time. The junction shows a germline mismatch at one end, possibly a read error. The chain links TRBV5-1 to TRBJ1-1; D perhaps matches TRBD1 (6 bases). The length of the CDR3 is 16 residues. Germline assignment: CDR1 SGHRS and CDR2 YFSETQ. CDR3: CAGSLGQGSQNTEAFF. For the CDR3, the DNA is TGTGCCGGCAGCTTGGGGCAGGGGTCACAGAACACTGAAGCTTTCTTT.

The J gene is TRBJ1-2, the V gene TRBV7-9; 7 bases are a match to TRBD1. Germline V lookup: CDR1 SEHNR, CDR2 FQNEAQ (reference sequence). The CDR3 is 14 residues long. Losses at the gene ends were 6 bases for V and 5 bases for J; bases not matched to a gene: 9. The CDR3 bases are TGTGCCAGCAGTTCCTCCGGGACAGAGTATGGCTACACCTTC. This translates into CASSSSGTEYGYTF. The entire variable domain, with the rest obtained from reference TRBV7-9 and TRBJ1-2, is as follows: DTGVSQNPRHKITKRGQNVTFRCDPISEHNRLYWYRQTLGQGPEFLTYFQNEAQLEKSRLLSDRFSAERPKGSFSTLEIQRTEQGDSAMYLCASSSSGTEYGYTFGSGTRLTVV.

This clonotype was counted many times. This chain's CDR3 is CASSLAGSANQPQHF. The CDR3 region has the DNA TGTGCCAGCAGCTTAGCGGGGTCCGCCAATCAGCCCCAGCATTTT. The V gene is TRBV7-9, the J gene TRBJ1-5; D unclear. The CDR3 is 15 residues long. CDR1 is SEHNR, CDR2 FQNEAQ, per germline (reference sequence). V lost 0 bases and J 3 bases, leaving 9 bases between the germline ends.

This clonotype was recorded many times. The CDR3 nucleotides are TGCAGCGTCTCTGAGGGACAGCCCCAGCATTTT. Translated: CSVSEGQPQHF. The chain joins TRBV29-1 to TRBJ1-5; D unclear. The CDR3 sequence is 11 residues long. V lost 6 bases to trimming and J lost 7 bases, with 10 bases between them. Germline V gene sequence: CDR1 SQVTM, CDR2 ANQGSEA.

The V gene is TRBV7-2, the J gene TRBJ1-4; 11 bases match TRBD1. Per germline, CDR1 SGHTA and CDR2 FQGNSA. The V and J ends lost 5 bases and 12 bases, in that order; junction bases with no gene match: 5. The CDR3 runs 13 residues. CDR3 DNA sequence: TGTGCCAGCAGCACAGGGGGACAGGGGGAACTGTTTTTT. The encoded protein is CASSTGGQGELFF. Together with reference TRBV7-2 and TRBJ1-4, the CDR3 gives the full variable domain: GAGVSQSPSNKVTEKGKDVELRCDPISGHTALYWYRQSLGQGLEFLIYFQGNSAPDKSGLPSDRFSAERTGGSVSTLTIQRTQQEDSAVYLCASSTGGQGELFFGSGTQLSVL.